Listed here are 27 T cell receptor beta chains from one sample, sequenced in a study of blood T cell repertoires in COVID-19. Profiled with immunoSEQ multiplex PCR; TCRdb holds only in-frame clones, not every one. The sample has more than 400,000 clones; approximately 86% are singletons. Sequences were obtained from PBMCs or T cells enriched from blood (not recorded which). The receptors were sampled from a woman between 18 and 29 years old who had recovered from COVID-19.

J is TRBJ2-5 and V is TRBV2, with D uncertain. CDR3 size: 13 residues. V dropped 4 bases and J dropped 4 bases, with 10 bases sitting between them. CDR1 and CDR2 from the germline V gene are SNHLY and FYNNEI. The CDR3 spells CASSVSPTETQYF. CDR3 coding DNA: TGTGCCAGCAGTGTATCCCCTACAGAGACCCAGTACTTC.

On this clone: Sequence at one end of the junction differs from germline and may be a read error. The chain carries TRBV7-7 and TRBJ1-4; 7 bases align to TRBD1. Germline loops: CDR1 SSHAT, CDR2 FNYEAQ (reference sequence). CDR3 length: 17 residues. Written as DNA, the CDR3 is TGTGCTAGCAGCTTAGCACTCACAGGGGTAACTAATGAAAAACTGTTTTTT. Amino acid sequence: CASSLALTGVTNEKLFF.

The genes are TRBV6-5 and TRBJ1-2; 7 bases map to TRBD1. Germline loops: CDR1 MNHEY, CDR2 SVGAGI. The CDR3 contains 13 residues. V lost 5 bases and J lost 7; bases outside the gene matches: 7. Here the CDR3 reads CASSPTGATGYTF. The CDR3 bases are TGTGCCAGCAGTCCTACAGGGGCTACTGGCTACACCTTC.

Comment on this clone: One junction end disagrees with the germline gene, perhaps due to a read error. The chain joins TRBV6-5 to TRBJ2-7; 12 bases line up with TRBD2. This CDR3 region has 11 residues. Looked up from germline, CDR1 is MNHEY and CDR2 is SVGAGI. CDR3 nucleotide sequence: TGTGCCAGCAGACTAGCGGGGGGCCTTGTCTTC. It codes for CASRLAGGLVF.

The rearrangement links TRBV3-1 (or the pseudogene TRBV3-2) to TRBJ1-1, with unresolved D. Germline CDR1 and CDR2: LGHDT and YNNKEL (reference sequence). V shed 4 bases and J shed 1 base, with 4 bases lying between them. The CDR3 has 12 residues. The CDR3 sequence is CASSPGNTEAFF. Written as DNA, the CDR3 is TGTGCCAGCAGCCCAGGGAACACTGAAGCTTTCTTT.

This chain joins TRBV18 and TRBJ1-1, with 7 nucleotides matching TRBD1. Trimming cost V 3 bases and J 4 bases; bases outside gene matches: 8. Germline CDR1 and CDR2: KGHSH and LQKENI. CDR3 length equals 15 residues. CDR3 in amino acids: CASSPNAGQFTEAFF. The DNA for the CDR3 is TGTGCCAGCTCACCGAACGCGGGACAGTTCACTGAAGCTTTCTTT.

This chain uses TRBV11-2 with TRBJ1-2, with D possibly matching TRBD1 (5 bases). CDR3 length: 12 residues. Deletions cut 5 bases from V and 4 bases from J, with 8 bases between. Germline V gives CDR1 SGHAT, CDR2 FQNNGV. The CDR3 here is CASSGQGYGYTF. CDR3 DNA: TGTGCCAGCAGCGGCCAGGGCTATGGCTACACCTTC.

The V gene is TRBV5-6, the J gene TRBJ2-7; 8 bases match TRBD2. CDR1 is SGHDT and CDR2 is YYEEEE in the germline V gene. The CDR3 runs 15 residues. J gave up 3 bases and V 3 bases, and 8 bases lay outside the gene matches. The CDR3 is CASSYRMTSVYEQYF. The DNA of the CDR3 is TGTGCCAGCAGCTATCGGATGACTAGCGTCTACGAGCAGTACTTC. Combining the CDR3 with reference TRBV5-6 and TRBJ2-7 gives the whole variable domain DAGVTQSPTHLIKTRGQQVTLRCSPKSGHDTVSWYQQALGQGPQFIFQYYEEEERQRGNFPDRFSGHQFPNYSSELNVNALLLGDSALYLCASSYRMTSVYEQYFGPGTRLTVT.

This chain connects TRBV7-6 to TRBJ1-1, with TRBD1 matching 8 bases. J gave up 4 bases and V 1 base, and 8 bases lay outside the gene matches. Germline-derived CDR1 and CDR2 are SGHVS and FNYEAQ. The CDR3 runs to 16 residues. The CDR3 DNA reads TGTGCCAGCAGCTTAGAGGCAGGGGGCGCTTTCACTGAAGCTTTCTTT. Its protein product is CASSLEAGGAFTEAFF.

Concerning this clone itself: Within the sample, other DNA sequences also encode this same CDR3. The CDR3 spells CASSYSRQGGGYTF. The CDR3 coding sequence is TGTGCCAGCAGTTACTCAAGGCAGGGGGGCGGCTACACCTTC. The chain carries TRBV6-5 and TRBJ1-2, with TRBD1 matching over 7 bases. The CDR3 extends over 14 amino acids. After removal of 0 bases from V and 8 bases from J, the junction contained 6 bases not matched to a gene. The V gene's germline CDR1 is MNHEY and CDR2 SVGAGI.

The chain uses TRBV9 and TRBJ2-7; maybe TRBD1 (6 bases). V gave up 4 bases and J gave up 3 bases, with 14 bases separating them. Germline-derived CDR1 and CDR2 are SGDLS and YYNGEE. CDR3 length: 14 residues. CDR3 loop: CASSSWDNDYEQYF. In DNA, the CDR3 is TGTGCCAGCAGCTCGTGGGACAACGACTACGAGCAGTACTTC.

Concerning this clone: The junction does not match germline at one end; this may be a read error. The V call is TRBV9, the J call TRBJ1-2, with D maybe TRBD1 (6 bases). CDR3 length equals 13 residues. Per the germline V gene, CDR1 is SGDLS and CDR2 is YYNGEE. CDR3 region: CASSPDRPYGCTF. CDR3 bases: TGTGCCAGCAGCCCTGACAGGCCCTATGGCTGCACCTTC.

The chain uses TRBV19 and TRBJ2-3; D may be TRBD2 (7 bases). CDR3 length: 15 amino acids. Germline V gene data show CDR1 as LNHDA and CDR2 as SQIVND (reference sequence). Between the trimmed V and J ends, which lost 1 base and 1 base, there was a span of 9 bases. The CDR3 is CASSIGGGGTDTQYF. The CDR3 DNA sequence: TGTGCCAGTAGTATAGGGGGGGGCGGCACAGATACGCAGTATTTT.

J is TRBJ2-2 and V is TRBV6-1, with 7 bases lining up with TRBD1. This CDR3 contains 16 residues. After removal of 3 bases from V and 3 bases from J, the junction contained 7 bases not matched to a gene. Germline-derived CDR1 and CDR2 are MNHNS and SASEGT. CDR3 DNA: TGTGCCAGCAGTGATCTAAGGGGGCGCGACACCGGGGAGCTGTTTTTT. It is translated as CASSDLRGRDTGELFF.

The gene calls are TRBV9 and TRBJ2-5, with 8 bases aligning to TRBD2. The CDR3 contains 17 residues. Germline CDR1 and CDR2: SGDLS and YYNGEE. V was pared by 2 bases and J by 4 bases, with 13 bases of the junction left unmatched. The CDR3 DNA sequence: TGTGCCAGCAGCGTCGAAACCACCGGGACTAGAGGAGAGACCCAGTACTTC. It yields the protein CASSVETTGTRGETQYF.

The chain couples TRBV2 to TRBJ2-6; D remains unclear. Germline V gives CDR1 SNHLY, CDR2 FYNNEI. The V and J ends lost 5 bases and 1 base respectively, with 9 bases between them. The CDR3 totals 15 residues. DNA for the CDR3: TGTGCCAGCAGTCCCGTCCGTTCTGGGGCCAACGTCCTGACTTTC. This sequence encodes CASSPVRSGANVLTF. The full variable domain, its missing parts supplied by reference TRBV2 and TRBJ2-6, is EPEVTQTPSHQVTQMGQEVILRCVPISNHLYFYWYRQILGQKVEFLVSFYNNEISEKSEIFDDQFSVERPDGSNFTLKIRSTKLEDSAMYFCASSPVRSGANVLTFGAGSRLTVL.

V and J are TRBV7-9 and TRBJ2-1, with unresolved D. Trimming removed 5 bases at V and 6 bases at J, with 8 bases between. CDR1 and CDR2 (germline): SEHNR, FQNEAQ (reference sequence). The CDR3 sequence is 12 residues long. CDR3 in DNA: TGTGCCAGCAGCCCCGCGAGCAATGAGCAGTTCTTC. Translation: CASSPASNEQFF.

Regarding this clone: The identical CDR3 is also encoded by other nucleotide sequences in the sample. This sequence joins TRBV18 and TRBJ2-7; D is ambiguous. Germline V gene sequence: CDR1 KGHSH, CDR2 LQKENI. This CDR3 has 13 amino acids. Trimming pared 0 bases from V and 0 bases from J, leaving 3 bases between. CDR3 sequence: CASSPPSSYEQYF. CDR3 bases: TGTGCCAGCTCACCACCGAGCTCCTACGAGCAGTACTTC.

Comments on this clone: This same CDR3 is encoded by further DNA sequences in the sample. The rearrangement links TRBV2 to TRBJ2-2; 13 positions match TRBD2. The CDR3 length is 15 residues. V trimming: 4 bases; J trimming: 4 bases; junction bases outside the gene matches: 0. Per germline, CDR1 SNHLY and CDR2 FYNNEI. CDR3 residues: CASSGLAGGTGELFF. The CDR3 coding sequence is TGTGCCAGCAGTGGACTAGCGGGGGGCACCGGGGAGCTGTTTTTT.

Worth noting for this clone: The same CDR3 arises from other DNA sequences in this sample as well. The genes are TRBV7-9 and TRBJ2-5; a possible D gene is TRBD1 (5 bases). The CDR3 spans 13 residues. The V gene's germline CDR1 is SEHNR and CDR2 FQNEAQ (reference sequence). V was shortened by 6 bases and J by 1 base, with 9 bases between the two germline ends. The CDR3 sequence is CASSSDTQETQYF. CDR3 in DNA: TGTGCCAGCAGTTCGGACACCCAAGAGACCCAGTACTTC.

CDR3 in DNA: TGCGCCAGCAGCTTTTTTTCAGGGGGCACCTACGAGCAGTACTTC. This codes for CASSFFSGGTYEQYF. The chain combines TRBV5-1 with TRBJ2-7, with TRBD1 matching 8 bases. Germline V gives CDR1 SGHRS, CDR2 YFSETQ. V shed 2 bases and J 2 bases; nucleotides not matched to a gene: 6. The CDR3 covers 15 residues.

The gene calls are TRBV5-1 and TRBJ2-7, with TRBD1 matching 8 bases. Trimming took 4 bases from V and 7 from J; bases not matched to a gene: 10. The CDR3 covers 14 residues. Germline values: CDR1 SGHRS, CDR2 YFSETQ. CDR3 bases: TGCGCCAGCAGCGTAATACAGGGGGAAGGGGAGCAGTACTTC. Its translation: CASSVIQGEGEQYF.

This clone was seen a single time. The chain links TRBV6-1 to TRBJ1-5, with D perhaps matching TRBD1 (5 bases). Trimming shortened V by 3 bases and J by 2 bases, and 14 bases separated the two germline ends. The germline V gene has CDR1 MNHNS and CDR2 SASEGT. The length of the CDR3 is 16 residues. The CDR3 DNA follows: TGTGCCAGCAGTGAGTCCAGGGTCGGCGGCAATCAGCCCCAGCATTTT. The encoded protein is CASSESRVGGNQPQHF.

V usage is TRBV2 and J usage is TRBJ2-5; 9 positions agree with TRBD1. Trimming cost V 6 bases and J 5 bases; bases outside gene matches: 4. This CDR3 is built from 13 residues. The germline gives CDR1 SNHLY, CDR2 FYNNEI. CDR3 sequence (DNA): TGTGCCAGCAGATCGGACAGGGGTGAGACCCAGTACTTC. It specifies CASRSDRGETQYF.

The rearrangement links TRBV5-5 to TRBJ1-5; tentative D call: TRBD1 (6 bases). Trimming removed 4 bases from V and 1 base from J, with 15 bases in between. CDR1 is SGHKS, CDR2 YYEKEE, per germline (reference sequence). This CDR3 has 16 residues. The CDR3 sequence is CASSHGQPGSNQPQHF. In DNA, the CDR3 is TGTGCCAGCAGCCACGGACAGCCGGGGAGCAATCAGCCCCAGCATTTT.

The rearrangement joins TRBV5-1 to TRBJ1-2; 8 bases align to TRBD1. With 6 bases clipped from V and 8 bases from J, the junction kept 6 bases outside the gene matches. Germline V lookup: CDR1 SGHRS, CDR2 YFSETQ. The CDR3 length is 12 residues. The CDR3 region is CASTATGVGYTF. Written as DNA, the CDR3 is TGCGCCAGCACTGCGACAGGGGTCGGCTACACCTTC.

The chain employs TRBV28 and TRBJ1-2; TRBD1 agrees at 7 bases. From germline, CDR1 is MDHEN and CDR2 SYDVKM. J lost 3 bases, V lost 0 bases, and 10 bases had no gene match. The CDR3 is made up of 17 amino acids. Written as DNA, the CDR3 is TGTGCCAGCAGTTTATGGGAGGGGGCACAGGACGACTATGGCTACACCTTC. This sequence encodes CASSLWEGAQDDYGYTF.